Presented here are 26 T cell receptor beta chains from one specimen sequenced in a study of technical replicates of blood from several donors listed by TCRdb under 2017. The library was produced with the immunoSEQ multiplex PCR assay. TCRdb took over this immuneACCESS table, retaining in-frame rearrangements with V and J assigned. Such tables are incomplete; in checked studies, under half of the missing clones stem from an unresolved V gene, and the remainder is unexplained. For this sample there are around 74,000 clones; approximately 83% appear just once. The ten largest account for 4.5% to 5.5% of the sample. Sequences were obtained from PBMCs. Receptors originate from a human donor in good health. Some clones in this sample may be carry-over from other donors' samples.

This chain links TRBV6-6 with TRBJ2-3; possibly TRBD2 for D (5 bases). V dropped 5 bases and J dropped 2 bases, with 11 bases sitting between them. CDR1 and CDR2 from the germline V gene are MNHNY and SVGAGI (reference sequence). The CDR3 runs 14 residues. DNA of the CDR3: TGTGCCAGCAGTCGCGGAGGAAACACAGATACGCAGTATTTT. This encodes CASSRGGNTDTQYF.

V is TRBV7-6 and J is TRBJ1-5; D not certain. Trimming shortened V by 3 bases and J by 4 bases, and 4 bases separated the two germline ends. There are 12 residues in the CDR3. The germline V gene encodes CDR1 SGHVS and CDR2 FNYEAQ. The CDR3 DNA sequence: TGTGCCAGCAGCTTCACAAATCAGCCCCAGCATTTT. Translation: CASSFTNQPQHF.

CDR3 bases: TGTGCCAGCAGACCTACAGGGGTTGAAGCTTTCTTT. As protein: CASRPTGVEAFF. The chain uses TRBV6-5 and TRBJ1-1; 7 nucleotides align to TRBD1. Unmatched junction bases numbered 5, after V lost 6 bases and J lost 7 bases. The CDR3 is 12 amino acids. CDR1 and CDR2 from the germline V gene are MNHEY and SVGAGI.

This chain joins TRBV7-2 and TRBJ2-7; D not resolved. The V gene lost 1 base and the J gene lost 3 bases, with 10 bases spanning the gap. The CDR3 has 14 residues. Germline V gene lookup returns CDR1 SGHTA and CDR2 FQGNSA. This CDR3 reads CASSLVHGNYEQYF. DNA of the CDR3: TGTGCCAGCAGCTTAGTTCACGGTAACTACGAGCAGTACTTC. Complete variable domain (other parts from reference TRBV7-2 and TRBJ2-7): GAGVSQSPSNKVTEKGKDVELRCDPISGHTALYWYRQSLGQGLEFLIYFQGNSAPDKSGLPSDRFSAERTGGSVSTLTIQRTQQEDSAVYLCASSLVHGNYEQYFGPGTRLTVT.

J is TRBJ2-5 and V is TRBV5-1, with 8 bases that match TRBD2. CDR3 length equals 15 residues. The germline V gene encodes CDR1 SGHRS and CDR2 YFSETQ. The V segment lost 1 base and the J segment 0 bases; nucleotides outside the gene matches: 2. This CDR3 is CASSLTSGHQETQYF. In nucleotides, the CDR3 is TGCGCCAGCAGCTTGACTAGCGGCCACCAAGAGACCCAGTACTTC.

This rearrangement joins TRBV6-5 to TRBJ2-7; D unresolved. V was trimmed by 0 bases and J by 0 bases, leaving 9 bases between them. This CDR3 contains 15 residues. CDR1 is MNHEY and CDR2 is SVGAGI in the germline V gene. The CDR3 DNA sequence: TGTGCCAGCAGTTACTCGCTGACACCCTCCTACGAGCAGTACTTC. Encoded protein: CASSYSLTPSYEQYF.

This clone was seen just once. The DNA of the CDR3 is TGTGCCAGCAGCTTTGACAACTCCTACAATGAGCAGTTCTTC. Residues: CASSFDNSYNEQFF. V and J are TRBV5-6 and TRBJ2-1, with D unresolved. Trimming cost V 2 bases and J 0 bases, with 6 bases left between them. The CDR3 is 14 amino acids. Germline lookup yields CDR1 SGHDT and CDR2 YYEEEE.

The chain uses TRBV27 and TRBJ1-1; 12 nucleotides align to TRBD1. CDR3 size: 16 residues. Trimming cost V 3 bases and J 1 base; bases outside gene matches: 3. Looked up from germline, CDR1 is MNHEY and CDR2 is SMNVEV (reference sequence). CDR3 DNA sequence: TGTGCCAGCAGTTTTGTGGGACAGGGGGCGAACACTGAAGCTTTCTTT. Translation gives CASSFVGQGANTEAFF.

The chain carries TRBV2 and TRBJ1-3; D may be TRBD1 (5 bases). Per the germline V gene, CDR1 is SNHLY and CDR2 is FYNNEI. V dropped 7 bases and J dropped 0 bases, with 10 bases sitting between them. This CDR3 contains 14 residues. CDR3 region: CASNQGSSGNTIYF. The CDR3 DNA sequence: TGTGCCAGCAACCAGGGTAGCTCTGGAAACACCATATATTTT.

This clone was seen a few times. The chain recombines TRBV7-3 with TRBJ2-2, with D possibly being TRBD2 (5 bases). This CDR3 spans 16 amino acids. V lost 2 bases and J lost 0, with 10 bases in between. CDR1 SGHTA and CDR2 FQGTGA come from the germline V gene. CDR3 DNA: TGTGCCAGCAGCTTACTCGGGGTCGCGAACACCGGGGAGCTGTTTTTT. Residues: CASSLLGVANTGELFF.

The chain combines TRBV5-4 with TRBJ2-5, with a weak D call TRBD1 (6 bases). Deletions cut 4 bases from V and 0 bases from J, with 7 bases between. The CDR3 runs 13 residues. The germline CDR1 and CDR2 sequences are SGHNT and YYREEE (reference sequence). The CDR3 sequence is CASSRDNQETQYF. In nucleotides, the CDR3 is TGTGCCAGCAGCAGGGACAACCAAGAGACCCAGTACTTC. Using reference TRBV5-4 and TRBJ2-5 for the parts outside the CDR3, the full variable domain is ETGVTQSPTHLIKTRGQQVTLRCSSQSGHNTVSWYQQALGQGPQFIFQYYREEENGRGNFPPRFSGLQFPNYSSELNVNALELDDSALYLCASSRDNQETQYFGPGTRLLVL.

The chain couples TRBV18 to TRBJ1-1; no reliable D call. V was trimmed by 6 bases and J by 8 bases, leaving 19 bases between them. CDR3 length equals 14 residues. Germline assignment: CDR1 KGHSH and CDR2 LQKENI. CDR3 coding DNA: TGTGCCAGCTCGGTATTTACGGTGCCCGCAGAAGCTTTCTTT. The encoded protein is CASSVFTVPAEAFF.

J is TRBJ2-1 and V is TRBV9; TRBD2 matches at 12 bases. After removal of 7 bases from V and 3 bases from J, the junction contained 5 bases not matched to a gene. Germline CDR1 and CDR2: SGDLS and YYNGEE. CDR3 length equals 15 residues. The CDR3 is CASEPSGGVYNEQFF. The CDR3 DNA reads TGTGCCAGCGAGCCTAGCGGGGGGGTCTACAATGAGCAGTTCTTC.

This clone showed up just once. The gene calls are TRBV7-2 and TRBJ2-5; 10 bases map to TRBD1. The CDR3 contains 15 residues. The V gene's germline CDR1 is SGHTA and CDR2 FQGNSA. Trimming cost V 4 bases and J 5 bases; bases outside gene matches: 7. The CDR3 coding sequence is TGTGCCAGCAGCTGGGACAGGGGTTTGGGGGAGACCCAGTACTTC. Protein product: CASSWDRGLGETQYF.

V is TRBV29-1 and J is TRBJ2-7; possibly TRBD1 for D (6 bases). Germline V gene lookup returns CDR1 SQVTM and CDR2 ANQGSEA. The germline V and J ends were trimmed by 1 base and 4 bases, with 14 bases remaining between them. The CDR3 has 14 residues. In DNA form, the CDR3 reads TGCAGCGTTGAAGGGGGACAAAGCGGATACGAGCAGTACTTC. Translated, it gives CSVEGGQSGYEQYF.

This clone was seen just once. The rearrangement joins TRBV5-6 to TRBJ1-2; TRBD1 is a possible D gene (5 bases). The CDR3 covers 13 residues. The V and J ends lost 6 bases and 5 bases respectively, with 14 bases between them. In germline, CDR1 is SGHDT, CDR2 YYEEEE. In DNA, the CDR3 is TGTGCCAGCAACTCAGGGCGCGGATATGGCTACACCTTC. It codes for CASNSGRGYGYTF. Using reference TRBV5-6 and TRBJ1-2 for the parts outside the CDR3, the full variable domain is DAGVTQSPTHLIKTRGQQVTLRCSPKSGHDTVSWYQQALGQGPQFIFQYYEEEERQRGNFPDRFSGHQFPNYSSELNVNALLLGDSALYLCASNSGRGYGYTFGSGTRLTVV.

The rearrangement uses TRBV19 and TRBJ1-2; 8 bases fit TRBD1. Germline assignment: CDR1 LNHDA and CDR2 SQIVND (reference sequence). The V and J ends lost 5 bases and 6 bases, in that order; junction bases with no gene match: 14. The CDR3 runs 16 residues. The CDR3, as DNA: TGTGCCAGTAGTCCACCCATTCGGACAGGGAGTCATGGCTACACCTTC. It translates to CASSPPIRTGSHGYTF.

The chain joins TRBV5-4 to TRBJ2-3, with TRBD2 identical over 8 bases. V was clipped by 10 bases and J by 3 bases; unmatched bases: 7. Germline CDR1 reads SGHNT; CDR2 reads YYREEE (reference sequence). This CDR3 is built from 13 residues. Here the CDR3 DNA reads TGTGCCTACGGGCTAGCGGGTACAGATACGCAGTATTTT. Amino acids: CAYGLAGTDTQYF.

The sample holds one count of this clone. The rearrangement links TRBV6-5 to TRBJ1-4; D unclear. The CDR3 loop spans 14 amino acids. Germline lookup yields CDR1 MNHEY and CDR2 SVGAGI. V dropped 2 bases and J dropped 8 bases, with 12 bases sitting between them. The CDR3 region is CASSYGSPYEKLFF. For the CDR3, the DNA is TGTGCCAGCAGTTACGGGAGTCCCTACGAAAAACTGTTTTTT.

The chain's CDR3 is CASTKDRDNYGYTF. CDR3 sequence (DNA): TGTGCCAGCACAAAGGACAGGGACAACTATGGCTACACCTTC. This chain connects TRBV2 to TRBJ1-2, with 8 nucleotides matching TRBD1. V lost 7 bases to trimming and J lost 2 bases; unmatched junction nucleotides: 6. Germline V lookup: CDR1 SNHLY, CDR2 FYNNEI. The CDR3 runs to 14 residues.

The chain is built from TRBV4-3 and TRBJ2-1, with TRBD2 matching over 7 bases. Germline values: CDR1 LGHNA, CDR2 YSLEER. The CDR3 runs to 15 residues. V was clipped by 4 bases and J by 1 base; unmatched bases: 4. In DNA form, the CDR3 reads TGCGCCAGCAGCCTTCTAGCGGAGTCCTACAATGAGCAGTTCTTC. It codes for CASSLLAESYNEQFF.

The CDR3 DNA sequence: TGTGCCAGCATTGGGACTAGGGGCCAGTACTTC. Its translation is CASIGTRGQYF. The chain links TRBV2 to TRBJ2-5; 8 positions agree with TRBD2. With V trimmed by 7 bases and J by 10 bases, 5 bases remained unmatched. This CDR3 is 11 amino acids long. CDR1 and CDR2 from the germline V gene are SNHLY and FYNNEI.

The chain carries TRBV1 and TRBJ1-6; the table calls TRBD1, which could not be checked here. TRBV1 is assigned pseudogene status. The CDR3 has 18 residues. In DNA, the CDR3 is TGCACCAGCACTTTGACAGGGCTCACTAGCTCCTATAATTCACCCCTCCACTTT. It translates to CTSTLTGLTSSYNSPLHF.

The chain recombines TRBV4-2 with TRBJ2-3; TRBD2 might be the D (6 bases). Germline CDR1 and CDR2: LGHNA and YNFKEQ. Between the trimmed V and J ends, which lost 4 bases and 0 bases, there was a span of 8 bases. There are 14 residues in the CDR3. As DNA, the CDR3 is TGTGCCAGCAGCCGAGGGACTAGCACAGATACGCAGTATTTT. It specifies CASSRGTSTDTQYF.

For the CDR3, the DNA is TGTGCCAGCAGCTTGGCCCAAGTCCATAGCTCTGGGGCCAACGTCCTGACTTTC. Translated: CASSLAQVHSSGANVLTF. The chain uses TRBV5-6 and TRBJ2-6; D is unclear. V lost 0 bases and J lost 0, with 13 bases in between. The CDR3 contains 18 residues. The germline V gene encodes CDR1 SGHDT and CDR2 YYEEEE. The full variable domain, rest sourced from reference TRBV5-6 and TRBJ2-6, is DAGVTQSPTHLIKTRGQQVTLRCSPKSGHDTVSWYQQALGQGPQFIFQYYEEEERQRGNFPDRFSGHQFPNYSSELNVNALLLGDSALYLCASSLAQVHSSGANVLTFGAGSRLTVL.

The chain recombines TRBV11-2 with TRBJ1-1; D gene uncertain. The germline gives CDR1 SGHAT, CDR2 FQNNGV. The CDR3 covers 12 residues. Deletions cut 3 bases from V and 1 base from J, with 3 bases between. The CDR3 is CASSFGNTEAFF. The CDR3 nucleotides read TGTGCCAGCAGCTTCGGGAACACTGAAGCTTTCTTT.